A selection of T cell receptor beta chains follows, all from one sample in a study of shared clonotypes between healthy human individuals. Method: immunoSEQ multiplex PCR; TCRdb's copy keeps in-frame clones and lacks some. The sample includes about 2.4 million clones, 85% to 95% of them seen just once. Sequenced: naive CD4+ T cells sorted from blood. These TCRs come from a man aged 18 to 29 in good health. CDR3s include the opening cysteine and the closing phenylalanine or tryptophan. The D gene is left open where the match is weak. Clone size, where shown, is once, few, many, or a class for clones that have expanded.

d_gene,abundance,j_gene,v_gene,CDR3nt,CDR3aa
.,.,TRBJ1-6,TRBV5-1,TGCGCCAGCAGCTTGATCCCTCTAGGGCTTTATAATTCACCCCTCCACTTT,CASSLIPLGLYNSPLHF
TRBD1,.,TRBJ2-7,TRBV7-2,TGTGCCAGCAGCTTAGCTCGGGGACAGGGGTTCTACGAGCAGTACTTC,CASSLARGQGFYEQYF
TRBD1,.,TRBJ2-7,TRBV30,TGTGCCTGGAGTGGGACAGGGAAGGGCCTATCCTACGAGCAGTACTTC,CAWSGTGKGLSYEQYF
.,.,TRBJ2-7,TRBV11-2,TGTGCCAGCAGCTTACACAGGCCCGAGCAGTACTTC,CASSLHRPEQYF
.,.,TRBJ1-3,TRBV5-1,TGCGCCAGCAGCTGGGGGGACCTCTCCTACTCTGGAAACACCATATATTTT,CASSWGDLSYSGNTIYF
.,.,TRBJ1-2,TRBV5-1,TGCGCCAGCAGCTTGGGGCAGGGCGTTAAGAACTATGGCTACACCTTC,CASSLGQGVKNYGYTF
TRBD1,.,TRBJ2-2,TRBV6-5,TGTGCCAGCAGTCCAGGGGGTGGGCCCGGGGAGCTGTTTTTT,CASSPGGGPGELFF
.,.,TRBJ2-5,TRBV27,TGTGCCAGCAGTTTATCCGATTCATCGGCGGAACAAGAGACCCAGTACTTC,CASSLSDSSAEQETQYF
TRBD1,.,TRBJ2-2,TRBV5-4,TGTGCCAGCAGCCTGGGACAGGGGGCAGGGGTCGGGGAGCTGTTTTTT,CASSLGQGAGVGELFF
TRBD1,.,TRBJ1-4,TRBV4-3,TGCGCCAGCAGCCAAGAATGGGGGCAGGGGGGCGAAAAACTGTTTTTT,CASSQEWGQGGEKLFF
TRBD1,.,TRBJ1-3,TRBV9,TGTGCCAGCAGCGCGCCCGGGACAGGGCCAGGAAACACCATATATTTT,CASSAPGTGPGNTIYF
.,.,TRBJ2-1,TRBV7-2,TGTGCCAGCAGCTTCCCTACCCGCGGGACAGAAGTGTACAATGAGCAGTTCTTC,CASSFPTRGTEVYNEQFF
TRBD1,.,TRBJ2-1,TRBV5-1,TGCGCCAGCAGCTTCGGACAGGGGGCTAATGAGCAGTTCTTC,CASSFGQGANEQFF
.,.,TRBJ2-3,TRBV20-1,TGCAGTGCTAGTTTGGATACGCAGTATTTT,CSASLDTQYF
TRBD2,.,TRBJ2-7,TRBV5-1,TGCGCCAGCACCGGGGGGTCAGGGCTGGCCGAGCAGTACTTC,CASTGGSGLAEQYF
.,.,TRBJ2-7,TRBV19,TGTGCCAGTAGTATCGGGACAAGGCCCGATCCATACGAGCAGTACTTC,CASSIGTRPDPYEQYF
.,once,TRBJ2-7,TRBV6-5,TGTGCCAGCAGGCCCGGACTCTCCTACGAGCAGTACTTC,CASRPGLSYEQYF
TRBD2,.,TRBJ2-5,TRBV27,TGTGCCAGCAGTTTAGAAGCGGGAGGCACCTCCAGGTACTTC,CASSLEAGGTSRYF
.,.,TRBJ2-3,TRBV19,TGTGCCAGTAGTACCCGGCAGGCCAGCACAGATACGCAGTATTTT,CASSTRQASTDTQYF
TRBD2,.,TRBJ2-2,TRBV5-1,TGCGCCAGCAGCTCCTTAGCGGGGGACATCACCGGGGAGCTGTTTTTT,CASSSLAGDITGELFF
.,.,TRBJ1-6,TRBV18,TGTGCCAGCTCACCAAGGACTGATGGGCATTCACCCCTCCACTTT,CASSPRTDGHSPLHF
.,.,TRBJ2-3,TRBV7-3,TGTGCCAGCAGCCCACAGACTAGATCTACGCAGTATTTT,CASSPQTRSTQYF
TRBD1,.,TRBJ2-5,TRBV7-3,TGTGCCAGCAGCTTAACGTTGCACAGGGGGCGAGAGACCCAGTACTTC,CASSLTLHRGRETQYF
TRBD1,.,TRBJ2-7,TRBV5-6,TGTGCCAGCACCCGCCCCGGACAGGAGGCCTACTACGAGCAGTACTTC,CASTRPGQEAYYEQYF
.,.,TRBJ1-5,TRBV7-9,TGTGCCAGCAGCCAGTCCCAGGGACGGGATCAGCCCCAGCATTTT,CASSQSQGRDQPQHF
.,.,TRBJ2-3,TRBV7-9,TGTGCCAGCATACGGACGCTGGGCACAGATACGCAGTATTTT,CASIRTLGTDTQYF
.,.,TRBJ1-2,TRBV5-5,TGTGCCAGCAGCTTGGACGGTCTTTCCGCATCGTTC,CASSLDGLSASF
.,.,TRBJ1-4,TRBV4-2,TGTGCCAGCAGCCAAGAGGGAGGGGGAGGTGAAAAACTGTTTTTT,CASSQEGGGGEKLFF
TRBD1,.,TRBJ2-7,TRBV5-1,TGCGCCAGCAGCTCGGGACAGGGGGCCGTCGAGCAGTACTTC,CASSSGQGAVEQYF
TRBD1,.,TRBJ1-1,TRBV2,TGTGCCAGCAGACTCTGGACAGGGGGCATGACGAACACTGAAGCTTTCTTT,CASRLWTGGMTNTEAFF
TRBD1,.,TRBJ2-7,TRBV2,TGTGCCAGCAGTCGACAGGGGGCGGCCTACGAGCAGTACTTC,CASSRQGAAYEQYF
TRBD1,.,TRBJ2-2,TRBV5-1,TGCGCCAGCAGCTTGCGGGACAGGGGGCTCACCGGGGAGCTGTTTTTT,CASSLRDRGLTGELFF
TRBD1,.,TRBJ2-4,TRBV18,TGTGCCAGCTCACCAGTCTCAATCACAGGGGAAAACATTCAGTACTTC,CASSPVSITGENIQYF
.,.,TRBJ2-1,TRBV5-1,TGCGCCAGCAGGAGGGGGGTAAGCTCCTACAATGAGCAGTTCTTC,CASRRGVSSYNEQFF
.,.,TRBJ2-2,TRBV7-7,TGTGCTAGCAGCCCGCAGGGTATCGGCGCCGGGGAGCTGTTTTTT,CASSPQGIGAGELFF
.,.,TRBJ1-1,TRBV7-9,TGTGCCAGCAGCTTATTTACGAACACTGAAGCTTTCTTT,CASSLFTNTEAFF
TRBD1,once,TRBJ2-5,TRBV7-8,TGTGCCAGCAGCCACCGACAGGGGGGAGAGACCCAGTACTTC,CASSHRQGGETQYF
TRBD1,.,TRBJ1-1,TRBV29-1,TGCAGCGTCGCGACAGGGACTTTGAACACTGAAGCTTTCTTT,CSVATGTLNTEAFF
TRBD1,.,TRBJ2-7,TRBV7-9,TGTGCCAGCAGCTTAAAGGACAGGGTCGCCGAGCAGTACTTC,CASSLKDRVAEQYF